These 10 T cell receptor beta chains share one sample of origin, sequenced in a study of cytomegalovirus exposure and HLA in healthy donors. Primers: 60 Vbeta forward and 13 Jbeta reverse. This table comes from immunoSEQ multiplex PCR, and its TCRdb copy is limited to in-frame clones, with some not included. The sample includes around 25,000 clones, nearly 80% of them seen just once. The specimen sequenced was PBMCs. All receptors come from a male donor in good health and CMV-seronegative.

This CDR3 is CASSQDETSFEQYF. The DNA of the CDR3 is TGCGCCAGCAGCCAAGATGAAACTAGCTTCGAGCAGTACTTC. This chain links TRBV4-3 with TRBJ2-7; a weak D match, TRBD2 (6 bases). The germline CDR1 and CDR2 sequences are LGHNA and YSLEER. V lost 0 bases, J lost 6 bases, and 12 bases lay in between. The CDR3 has 14 residues.

The J gene is TRBJ2-7, the V gene TRBV7-9; 8 bases line up with TRBD1. The CDR3 consists of 15 residues. The V gene's germline CDR1 is SEHNR and CDR2 FQNEAQ (reference sequence). The trim removed 6 bases at V and 1 base at J, leaving 8 bases unmatched. CDR3 loop: CASRNTDRGSYEQYF. The CDR3 coding sequence is TGTGCCAGCAGAAACACCGACAGGGGTTCCTACGAGCAGTACTTC.

The chain uses TRBV28 and TRBJ1-2, with D unresolved. There are 14 residues in the CDR3. The germline gives CDR1 MDHEN, CDR2 SYDVKM. Trimming removed 4 bases from V and 2 bases from J, with 11 bases in between. For the CDR3, the DNA is TGTGCCAGCAGTTCGAGCGGATTGAACTATGGCTACACCTTC. Protein sequence: CASSSSGLNYGYTF.

This rearrangement joins TRBV7-2 to TRBJ2-5; TRBD2 might be the D (6 bases). V was pared by 7 bases and J by 11 bases, with 20 bases between. The germline V gene encodes CDR1 SGHTA and CDR2 FQGNSA. The CDR3 is 13 residues long. DNA of the CDR3: TGTGCCAGCACCCCTGGGGGGAGGTGGGAGCAGTACTTC. As protein: CASTPGGRWEQYF.

In DNA, the CDR3 is TGTGCCAGCAGCCTCGGTACTGAAGCTTTCTTT. The encoded protein is CASSLGTEAFF. This chain joins TRBV5-5 and TRBJ1-1; no clear D gene. Deletions cut 4 bases from V and 5 bases from J, with 6 bases between. Germline V gene sequence: CDR1 SGHKS, CDR2 YYEKEE (reference sequence). The CDR3 contains 11 residues.

This clone was detected only a few times. The chain joins TRBV4-2 to TRBJ1-6, with 7 bases identical to TRBD1. Germline V gene lookup returns CDR1 LGHNA and CDR2 YNFKEQ. The CDR3 consists of 18 residues. After removal of 0 bases from V and 6 bases from J, the junction contained 11 bases not matched to a gene. Here the CDR3 reads CASSQDPRTGRGNSPLHF. The CDR3 bases are TGTGCCAGCAGCCAAGATCCCCGGACAGGACGGGGTAATTCACCCCTCCACTTT.

The DNA for the CDR3 is TGTGCCAGCAGCTCGACTAGCGGGGTCTCCTACAATGAGCAGTTCTTC. Its translation: CASSSTSGVSYNEQFF. This chain uses TRBV7-2 with TRBJ2-1; 11 nucleotides line up with TRBD2. The CDR3 runs 16 residues. Trimming removed 4 bases from V and 0 bases from J; junction bases left unmatched: 2. From germline, CDR1 is SGHTA and CDR2 FQGNSA.

V usage is TRBV6-5 and J usage is TRBJ2-1, with 9 bases aligning to TRBD2. This CDR3 is built from 15 residues. Germline-derived CDR1 and CDR2 are MNHEY and SVGAGI. V dropped 5 bases and J dropped 4; count of bases not matched to a gene: 6. The CDR3 loop reads CASSVVAGDYNEQFF. In DNA form, the CDR3 reads TGTGCCAGCAGTGTGGTAGCGGGAGATTACAATGAGCAGTTCTTC.

The chain combines TRBV7-3 with TRBJ2-2; 7 bases are shared with TRBD2. This CDR3 region has 18 residues. Germline V gene data show CDR1 as SGHTA and CDR2 as FQGTGA. V was pared by 0 bases and J by 3 bases, with 10 bases of the junction left unmatched. The CDR3 protein is CASSLTVWASGHTGELFF. CDR3 bases: TGTGCCAGCAGCTTAACCGTTTGGGCTAGCGGACACACCGGGGAGCTGTTTTTT.

The chain joins TRBV5-1 to TRBJ2-3; D is possibly TRBD2 (6 bases). In germline, CDR1 is SGHRS, CDR2 YFSETQ. The V and J ends lost 4 bases and 0 bases respectively, with 9 bases between them. This CDR3 region has 14 residues. The CDR3 nucleotides are TGCGCCAGCAGCCGGGAGCCGAGCACAGATACGCAGTATTTT. Amino acid sequence: CASSREPSTDTQYF.